Below, 8 T cell receptor beta chains from the same sample are listed, as sequenced in a study of ipilimumab plus nivolumab after autologous stem cell transplantation (dated by TCRdb to 2020 to 2023). Library preparation was by the immunoSEQ multiplex PCR assay. TCRdb provides this immuneACCESS table in a form limited to in-frame rearrangements. Some clones are lacking; in checked studies, under half of them reflect an unresolved V gene, and why the rest are absent is not known. The sample data list 15,000 to 20,000 clones, and around 85% of these were observed just once. Together, the top ten hold roughly a third of the sample. Material: PBMCs, obtained in a trial of ipilimumab plus nivolumab as post-transplant consolidation. Every receptor here comes from a male donor with diffuse large B-cell lymphoma.

Turning to this clone: No DNA is shown, since the ends of the CDR3 on it are uncertain; the CDR3 is the one TCRdb lists. The rearrangement links TRBV9 to TRBJ1-6. The CDR3 spans 16 amino acids, including both terminal residues. Per the germline V gene, CDR1 is SGDLS and CDR2 is YYNGEE. The CDR3 region is CASSVGPGALNSPLHF.

The genes are TRBV9 and TRBJ2-3; D is unclear. Germline V CDR1 and CDR2: SGDLS, YYNGEE. CDR3 size: 13 residues. Trimming took 0 bases from V and 4 from J, leaving 6 bases between them. The CDR3 here is CASSVEIPDTQYF. CDR3 in DNA: TGTGCCAGCAGCGTAGAGATCCCAGATACGCAGTATTTT.

The chain has TRBV7-3 and TRBJ1-1, with D unclear. V was cut by 1 base and J by 1 base, with 7 bases left in between. The germline V gene has CDR1 SGHTA and CDR2 FQGTGA. The CDR3 is made up of 14 amino acids. CDR3: CASSLMAANTEAFF. The CDR3 coding sequence is TGTGCCAGCAGCTTAATGGCAGCGAACACTGAAGCTTTCTTT.

The CDR3, as DNA: TGCGCCAGCAGCCAAGACAGTGACACTGAAGCTTTCTTT. Residues: CASSQDSDTEAFF. The chain links TRBV4-1 to TRBJ1-1; D is unresolved. Germline CDR1 and CDR2: MGHRA and YSYEKL. Trimming cost V 0 bases and J 3 bases, with 5 bases left between them. The CDR3 is made up of 13 amino acids.

The V gene is TRBV27, the J gene TRBJ2-7; TRBD1 agrees at 10 bases. CDR1 and CDR2 from the germline V gene are MNHEY and SMNVEV (reference sequence). The trim removed 5 bases at V and 3 bases at J, leaving 7 bases unmatched. The length of the CDR3 is 15 residues. CDR3 sequence reads: CASSTRTGGFYEQYF. DNA of the CDR3: TGTGCCAGCAGTACCCGGACAGGGGGATTCTACGAGCAGTACTTC.

The chain couples TRBV7-9 to TRBJ1-6; D call uncertain. Germline values: CDR1 SEHNR, CDR2 FQNEAQ (reference sequence). V shed 5 bases and J shed 10 bases, with 21 bases lying between them. The CDR3 is 16 residues long. The CDR3 sequence is CASSLAPDSGQSPLHF. CDR3 nucleotide sequence: TGTGCCAGCAGCCTTGCCCCCGACTCCGGGCAATCACCCCTCCACTTT.

The chain links TRBV13 to TRBJ2-5; D is unclear. V was shortened by 7 bases and J by 5 bases, with 17 bases between the two germline ends. Germline CDR1 reads PRHDT; CDR2 reads FYEKMQ (reference sequence). The CDR3 length is 14 residues. The CDR3 is CASTPAHLRETQYF. CDR3 sequence (DNA): TGTGCCAGCACCCCGGCCCACTTGAGGGAGACCCAGTACTTC.

This clone was seen a single time. The chain uses TRBV5-4 and TRBJ2-5, with D perhaps TRBD1 or TRBD2 (5 bases each). The length of the CDR3 is 14 residues. With 2 bases removed from V and 1 base from J, the gap between germline ends came to 9 bases. CDR1 is SGHNT and CDR2 is YYREEE in the germline V gene (reference sequence). CDR3 nucleotide sequence: TGTGCCAGCAGCTTTCCGGGGCTCCAAGAGACCCAGTACTTC. Translating it yields CASSFPGLQETQYF.